This paragraph covers one T cell receptor beta chain sequence. It has no known antigen specificity. No clone much larger than this one lies a single base away; base qualities are absent. Library prep was done by the immunoSEQ multiplex PCR assay. DNA from the cultured, isolated CD4+ T cells was subjected to TCR beta CDR3 sequencing. The original methods were these. The analysis removed non-productive TCR sequences, trimmed reads to the CDR3 region, and retained only CDR3s that were 7 or more amino acids long. Antigen-specific clonotypes were identified using the MANAFEST web app by comparison of expansion in peptide wells against reference cultures. To count as positive, a clone had to show expansion at FDR<0.05 compared with the reference and with all other wells, an odds ratio above 5, and a frequency above 0.1% in two replicate wells. Clonotypes significantly expanded in SARS-CoV-2 spike wells and in at least one common cold coronavirus spike condition were defined as cross-reactive. CDR3 similarity was assessed by Levenshtein distance with the stringdist R package, and unrooted trees were built with ape in R 3.6.1. TCRdb carries this immuneACCESS record with in-frame sequences only. Its versions omit some clonotypes, under half of them owing to an unresolved V gene in the studies checked, with the rest unexplained. V and J calls and clone size are as listed in that table; D and trimming were resolved from the DNA. This sample is represented by tens of thousands of clones; approximately 75% of them were singletons. The ten largest clones take up around 3% of the sample.

The data belong to a study of vaccination effects on CD4 cells after COVID-19 (dated by TCRdb to about 2022). Study-level background: Two doses of either the BNT162b2 or the mRNA-1273 mRNA SARS-CoV-2 vaccine were administered to participants. SARS-CoV-2 spike-specific CD4+ TCR repertoires were compared before and after mRNA vaccination in COVID-19 convalescent patients and in infection-naive vaccine recipients. Altogether, 10 COVID-19 convalescent patients and several SARS-CoV-2-naive healthy vaccine recipients made up the full study. Cultures from other donors in the study were sequenced with the Oncomine TCR Beta short-read assay on an Illumina iSeq 100. Overall results and qualifications from the work: Clones induced by infection and clones induced by vaccination both contracted markedly at late timepoints after vaccination, which fits with T cell responses waning over time. In healthy vaccine recipients, vaccine-induced clones were almost all SARS-CoV-2 mono-reactive, with only 1 of 255 being cross-reactive with common cold coronaviruses. Only a small number of convalescent patients were included, and no early post-infection timepoints were available, which limited the study.

To identify antigen-specific CD4+ T cell clonotypes by their expansion, the ViraFEST assay first stimulated PBMC with viral peptide pools and then applied TCR sequencing. After about 9 days of culture, CD4+ T cells were isolated with the EasySep CD4+ T cell isolation kit. None of the healthy vaccine recipients had a prior SARS-CoV-2 infection, which was confirmed by nucleocapsid antibody tests that came back negative both before and after vaccination. Each well held fewer than 2.5 million PBMC cultured in IMDM containing approximately 5.2% human AB serum, 10 IU/ml IL-2 and gentamicin, along with approximately 10 ug/ml peptides. On days 3 and 7, half of the culture medium was replaced with fresh IL-2-containing medium. Unless noted otherwise, every peptide stimulation condition was grown in triplicate wells. Using Ficoll-Paque Plus gradient centrifugation, PBMC were separated from whole blood and then either used fresh or cryopreserved at -140C. Overlapping peptide pools spanned the spike proteins of SARS-CoV-2 and the common cold coronaviruses HCoV-NL63, HCoV-OC43 and HCoV-229E. The QIAamp micro DNA kit was used to extract genomic DNA from the cultured CD4+ T cells.

From its cysteine to its phenylalanine, the CDR3 spans 13 amino acids. CDR3 DNA only is kept here, 39 bases in frame from base 1. The trim is 4 bases for V and 1 base for J, with a gap of 6 bases between the germline ends. Per the germline V gene, SGHRS is the CDR1 and YFSETQ is the CDR2. The sequencing here drew on CD4+ T cells from PBMCs cultured with HCoV-NL63 spike peptides, taken before COVID-19 vaccination. According to the study, the label for this sample's cell subset or site signals: HCoV-NL63 spike overlapping peptide pool stimulation. This receptor was identified in a human donor who received a COVID-19 vaccine. The V and J segments used are TRBV5-1 and TRBJ1-3, with no confidently assigned D gene. The nucleotide sequence reads as follows: TGCGCCAGCAGCACCGGTTCTGGAAACACCATATATTTT. Its translation is CASSTGSGNTIYF.